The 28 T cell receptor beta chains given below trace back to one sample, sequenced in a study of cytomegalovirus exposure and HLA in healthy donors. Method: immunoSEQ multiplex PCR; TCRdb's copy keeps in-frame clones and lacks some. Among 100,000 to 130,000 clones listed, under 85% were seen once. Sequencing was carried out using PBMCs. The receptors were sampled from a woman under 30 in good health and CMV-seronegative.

CDR3 in amino acids: CATLRSDRNLYTF. In DNA, the CDR3 is TGTGCCACCTTACGATCGGACAGGAATTTATACACCTTC. The chain links TRBV28 to TRBJ1-2, with TRBD1 matching 7 bases. V shed 10 bases and J 11 bases; nucleotides not matched to a gene: 16. The CDR3 contains 13 residues. Germline CDR1 and CDR2: MDHEN and SYDVKM.

The CDR3 spells CASSLLGGRRDSDNEQFF. The CDR3 DNA reads TGTGCCAGCAGCTTGTTGGGGGGCCGACGGGACAGTGACAATGAGCAGTTCTTC. The chain has TRBV7-2 and TRBJ2-1, with D possibly TRBD1 on 7 matching bases. Germline-derived CDR1 and CDR2 are SGHTA and FQGNSA. The V and J ends lost 3 bases and 5 bases respectively, with 23 bases between them. The CDR3 is made up of 18 amino acids.

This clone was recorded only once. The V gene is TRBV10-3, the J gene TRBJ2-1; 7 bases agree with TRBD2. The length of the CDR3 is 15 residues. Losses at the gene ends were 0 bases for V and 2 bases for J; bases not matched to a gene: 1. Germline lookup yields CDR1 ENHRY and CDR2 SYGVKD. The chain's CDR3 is CAISESSGAYNEQFF. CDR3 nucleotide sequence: TGTGCCATCAGTGAGTCAAGCGGGGCCTACAATGAGCAGTTCTTC.

CDR3 DNA sequence: TGTGCCAGCAGCCAAGTGGGGGACAGTCAAGAGACCCAGTACTTC. Residues: CASSQVGDSQETQYF. This chain joins TRBV4-2 and TRBJ2-5, with 7 bases matching TRBD1. The V and J ends lost 1 base and 2 bases, in that order; junction bases with no gene match: 4. Per the germline V gene, CDR1 is LGHNA and CDR2 is YNFKEQ. CDR3 size: 15 residues.

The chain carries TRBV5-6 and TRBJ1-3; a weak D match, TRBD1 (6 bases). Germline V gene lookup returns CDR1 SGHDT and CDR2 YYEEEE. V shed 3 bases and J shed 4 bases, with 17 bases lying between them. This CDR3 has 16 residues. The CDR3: CASSYRVPASGNTIYF. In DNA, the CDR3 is TGTGCCAGCAGCTACAGGGTTCCAGCCTCCGGAAACACCATATATTTT.

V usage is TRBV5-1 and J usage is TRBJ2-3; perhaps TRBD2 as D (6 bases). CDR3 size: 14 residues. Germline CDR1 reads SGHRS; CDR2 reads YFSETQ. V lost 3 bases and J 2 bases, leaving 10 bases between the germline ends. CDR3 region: CASSSQRVTDTQYF. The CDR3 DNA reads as TGCGCCAGCAGCTCGCAGCGGGTCACAGATACGCAGTATTTT.

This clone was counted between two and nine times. CDR3: CASSVSGIQPQHF. The CDR3 DNA follows: TGTGCCAGCAGCGTATCAGGTATTCAGCCCCAGCATTTT. J is TRBJ1-5 and V is TRBV9; D ambiguous. Trimming cost V 1 base and J 6 bases, with 8 bases left between them. This CDR3 contains 13 residues. The germline V gene encodes CDR1 SGDLS and CDR2 YYNGEE.

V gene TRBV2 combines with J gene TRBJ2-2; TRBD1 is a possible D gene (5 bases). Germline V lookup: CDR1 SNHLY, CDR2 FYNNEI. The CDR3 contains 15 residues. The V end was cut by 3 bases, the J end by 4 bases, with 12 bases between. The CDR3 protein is CASSDRALGTGELFF. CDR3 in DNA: TGTGCCAGCAGTGACAGGGCCCTGGGCACCGGGGAGCTGTTTTTT.

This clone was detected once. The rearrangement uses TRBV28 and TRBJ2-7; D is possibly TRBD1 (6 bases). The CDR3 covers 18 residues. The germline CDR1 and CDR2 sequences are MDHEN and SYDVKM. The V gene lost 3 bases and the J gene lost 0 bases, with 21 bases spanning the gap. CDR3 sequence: CASSFPAETGTSSYEQYF. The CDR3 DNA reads TGTGCCAGCAGTTTCCCAGCCGAGACAGGTACTTCCTCCTACGAGCAGTACTTC.

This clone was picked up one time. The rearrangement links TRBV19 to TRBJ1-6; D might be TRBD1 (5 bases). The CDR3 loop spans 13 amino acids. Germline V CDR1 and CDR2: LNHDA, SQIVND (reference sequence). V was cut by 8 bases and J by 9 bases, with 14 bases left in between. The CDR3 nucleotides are TGTGCCAGTCAACCGGACATATCTTCACCCCTCCACTTT. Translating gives CASQPDISSPLHF.

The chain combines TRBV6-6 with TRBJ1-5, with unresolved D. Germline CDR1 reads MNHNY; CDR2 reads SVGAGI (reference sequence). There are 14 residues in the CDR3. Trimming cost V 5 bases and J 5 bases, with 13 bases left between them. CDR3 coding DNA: TGTGCCAGCAGTACCCGGAAGGACTATCAGCCCCAGCATTTT. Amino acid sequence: CASSTRKDYQPQHF.

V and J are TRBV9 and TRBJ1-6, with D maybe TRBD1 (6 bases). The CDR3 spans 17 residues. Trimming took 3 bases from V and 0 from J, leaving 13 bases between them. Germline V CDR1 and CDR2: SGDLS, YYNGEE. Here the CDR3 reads CASSGGQQSSYNSPLHF. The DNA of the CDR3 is TGTGCCAGCAGCGGGGGACAACAGAGCTCCTATAATTCACCCCTCCACTTT.

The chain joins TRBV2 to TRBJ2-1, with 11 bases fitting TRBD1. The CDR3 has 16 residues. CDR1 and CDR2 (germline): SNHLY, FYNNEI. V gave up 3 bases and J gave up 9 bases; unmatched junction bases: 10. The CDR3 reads CASSDLGQGAFVEQFF. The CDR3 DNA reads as TGTGCCAGCAGTGATCTAGGACAGGGGGCTTTCGTTGAGCAGTTCTTC.

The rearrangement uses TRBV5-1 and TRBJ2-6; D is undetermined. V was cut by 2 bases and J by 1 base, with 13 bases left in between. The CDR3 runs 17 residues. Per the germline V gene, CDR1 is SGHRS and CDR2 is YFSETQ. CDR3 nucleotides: TGCGCCAGCAGCTTTCCCCAGGTTCAATCTGGGGCCAACGTCCTGACTTTC. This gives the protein CASSFPQVQSGANVLTF.

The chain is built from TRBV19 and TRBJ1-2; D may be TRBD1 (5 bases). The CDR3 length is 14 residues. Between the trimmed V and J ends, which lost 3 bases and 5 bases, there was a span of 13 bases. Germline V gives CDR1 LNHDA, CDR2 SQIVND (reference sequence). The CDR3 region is CASSISWGAYGYTF. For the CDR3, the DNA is TGTGCCAGTAGTATCTCGTGGGGCGCGTATGGCTACACCTTC. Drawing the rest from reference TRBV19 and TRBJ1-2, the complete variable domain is DGGITQSPKYLFRKEGQNVTLSCEQNLNHDAMYWYRQDPGQGLRLIYYSQIVNDFQKGDIAEGYSVSREKKESFPLTVTSAQKNPTAFYLCASSISWGAYGYTFGSGTRLTVV.

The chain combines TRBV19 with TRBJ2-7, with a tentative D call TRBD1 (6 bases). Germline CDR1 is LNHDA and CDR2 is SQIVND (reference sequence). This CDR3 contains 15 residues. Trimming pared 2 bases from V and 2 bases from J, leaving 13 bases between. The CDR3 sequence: CASSILPGTPYEQYF. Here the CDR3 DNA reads TGTGCCAGTAGTATACTTCCCGGGACACCCTACGAGCAGTACTTC.

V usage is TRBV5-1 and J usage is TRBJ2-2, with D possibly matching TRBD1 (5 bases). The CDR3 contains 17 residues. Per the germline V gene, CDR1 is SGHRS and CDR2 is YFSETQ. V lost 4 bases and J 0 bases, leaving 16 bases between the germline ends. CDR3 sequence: CASSLTLIGANTGELFF. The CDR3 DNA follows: TGCGCCAGCAGCCTGACGCTAATAGGGGCGAACACCGGGGAGCTGTTTTTT.

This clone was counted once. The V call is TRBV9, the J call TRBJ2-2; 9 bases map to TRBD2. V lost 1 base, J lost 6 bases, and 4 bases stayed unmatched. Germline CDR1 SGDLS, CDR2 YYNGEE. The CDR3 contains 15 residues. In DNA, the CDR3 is TGTGCCAGCAGCGTAACTAGCGGGTTCCCCGGGGAGCTGTTTTTT. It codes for CASSVTSGFPGELFF.

The CDR3 spells CASSDSYRSANYGYTF. CDR3 DNA: TGTGCCAGCAGTGACTCGTATAGGAGCGCTAACTATGGCTACACCTTC. The chain employs TRBV6-4 and TRBJ1-2, with unresolved D. Germline CDR1 and CDR2: MRHNA and SNTAGT. Trimming stripped 0 bases from V and 0 bases from J, with 11 bases between. This CDR3 has 16 residues.

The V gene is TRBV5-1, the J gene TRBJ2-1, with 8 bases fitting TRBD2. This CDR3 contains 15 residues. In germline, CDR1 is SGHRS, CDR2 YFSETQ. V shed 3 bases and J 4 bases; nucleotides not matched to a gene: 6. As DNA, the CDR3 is TGCGCCAGCAGCTCGAAGTTAGCGGGGTACAATGAGCAGTTCTTC. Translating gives CASSSKLAGYNEQFF.

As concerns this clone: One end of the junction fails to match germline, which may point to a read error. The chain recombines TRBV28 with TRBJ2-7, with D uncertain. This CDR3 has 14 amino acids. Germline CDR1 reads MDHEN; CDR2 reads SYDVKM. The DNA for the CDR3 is TGTGCCAGCAATCCACCGTCCGAGGCCTACAAGCAGTACTTC. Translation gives CASNPPSEAYKQYF.

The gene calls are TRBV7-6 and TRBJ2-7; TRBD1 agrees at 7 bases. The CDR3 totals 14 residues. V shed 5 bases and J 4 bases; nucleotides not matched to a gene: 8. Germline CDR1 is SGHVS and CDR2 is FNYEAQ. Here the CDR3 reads CASSPTGQVYEQYF. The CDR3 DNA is TGTGCCAGCAGCCCGACCGGACAGGTGTACGAGCAGTACTTC.

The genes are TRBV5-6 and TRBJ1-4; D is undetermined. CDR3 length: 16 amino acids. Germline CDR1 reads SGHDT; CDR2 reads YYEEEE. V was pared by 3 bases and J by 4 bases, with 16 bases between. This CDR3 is CASSSWLGARNEKLFF. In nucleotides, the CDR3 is TGTGCCAGCAGCTCTTGGCTGGGAGCCCGTAATGAAAAACTGTTTTTT.

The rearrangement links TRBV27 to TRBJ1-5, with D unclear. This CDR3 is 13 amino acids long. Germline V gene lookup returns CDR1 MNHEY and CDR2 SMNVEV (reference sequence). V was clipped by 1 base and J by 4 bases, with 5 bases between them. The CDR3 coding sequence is TGTGCCAGCAGTTTATGGCTTAATCAGCCCCAGCATTTT. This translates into CASSLWLNQPQHF.

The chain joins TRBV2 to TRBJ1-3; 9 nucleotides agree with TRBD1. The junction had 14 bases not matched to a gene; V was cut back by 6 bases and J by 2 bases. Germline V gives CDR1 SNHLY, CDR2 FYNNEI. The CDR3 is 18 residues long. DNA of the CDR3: TGTGCCAGCAGATGGGACAGGGTATTAAACCCTCCTGGAAACACCATATATTTT. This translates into CASRWDRVLNPPGNTIYF.

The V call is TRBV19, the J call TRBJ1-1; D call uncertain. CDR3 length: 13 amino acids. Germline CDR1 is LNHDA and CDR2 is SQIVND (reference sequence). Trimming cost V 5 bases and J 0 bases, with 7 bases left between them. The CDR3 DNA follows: TGTGCCAGTAGTCAGTACCTGAACACTGAAGCTTTCTTT. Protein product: CASSQYLNTEAFF.

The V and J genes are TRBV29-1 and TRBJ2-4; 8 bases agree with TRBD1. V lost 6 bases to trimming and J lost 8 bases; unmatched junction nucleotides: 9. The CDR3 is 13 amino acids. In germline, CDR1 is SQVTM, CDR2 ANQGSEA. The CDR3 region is CSVGTGGEDIQYF. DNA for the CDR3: TGCAGCGTAGGAACAGGGGGTGAGGACATTCAGTACTTC.

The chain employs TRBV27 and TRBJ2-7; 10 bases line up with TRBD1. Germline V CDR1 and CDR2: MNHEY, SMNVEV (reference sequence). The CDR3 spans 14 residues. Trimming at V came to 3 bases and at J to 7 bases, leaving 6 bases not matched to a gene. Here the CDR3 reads CASSFGQGVGEQYF. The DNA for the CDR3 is TGTGCCAGCAGTTTTGGACAGGGGGTGGGGGAGCAGTACTTC.